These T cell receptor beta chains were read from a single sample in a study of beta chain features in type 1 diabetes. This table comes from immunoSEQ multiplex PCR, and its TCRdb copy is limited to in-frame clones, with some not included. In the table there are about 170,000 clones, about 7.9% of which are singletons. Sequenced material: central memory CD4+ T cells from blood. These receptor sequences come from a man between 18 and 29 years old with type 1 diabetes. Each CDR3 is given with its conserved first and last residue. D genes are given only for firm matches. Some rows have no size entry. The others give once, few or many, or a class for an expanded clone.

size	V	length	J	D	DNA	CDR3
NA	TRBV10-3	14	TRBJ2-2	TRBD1	TGTGCCATCAGGGGGACAGGGGGCCCCGGGGAGCTGTTTTTT	CAIRGTGGPGELFF
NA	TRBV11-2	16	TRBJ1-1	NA	TGTGCCAGCAGCCCCCTCCGGGGCAGGAGGGACACTGAAGCTTTCTTT	CASSPLRGRRDTEAFF
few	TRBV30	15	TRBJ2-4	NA	TGTGCCTCCGAGGACGCAGGGAAAGCCAAAAACATTCAGTACTTC	CASEDAGKAKNIQYF
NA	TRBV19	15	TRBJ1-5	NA	TGTGCCAGTAGTATCATAAGAGCGGGGAATCAGCCCCAGCATTTT	CASSIIRAGNQPQHF
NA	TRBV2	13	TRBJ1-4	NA	TGTGCCAGCAGTGAGACACGTAATGAAAAACTGTTTTTT	CASSETRNEKLFF
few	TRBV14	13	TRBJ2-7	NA	TGTGCCAGCAGCCGGCAGGTTGTCCACGAGCAGTACTTC	CASSRQVVHEQYF
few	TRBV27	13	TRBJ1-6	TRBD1	TGTGCCAGCAGTGACAGGGCATATTCACCCCTCCACTTT	CASSDRAYSPLHF
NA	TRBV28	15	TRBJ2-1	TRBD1	TGTGCCAGCAGTTCCCGGGGACAGGGGGCCGATGAGCAGTTCTTC	CASSSRGQGADEQFF
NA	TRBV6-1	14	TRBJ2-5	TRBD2	TGTGCCAGCAGTGTAGGACTAGCCCAAGAGACCCAGTACTTC	CASSVGLAQETQYF
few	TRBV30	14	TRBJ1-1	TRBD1	TGTGCCTGTCTCAAACAGGGGGTACGAACTGAAGCTTTCTTT	CACLKQGVRTEAFF
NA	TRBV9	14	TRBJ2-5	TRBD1	TGTGCCAGCAGCGTAGGGACAGGGCAAGAGACCCAGTACTTC	CASSVGTGQETQYF
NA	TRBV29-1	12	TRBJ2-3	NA	TGCAGCGTGGAGACGGACACAGATACGCAGTATTTT	CSVETDTDTQYF
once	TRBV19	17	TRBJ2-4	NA	TGTGCCAGTAGTTGGGCACGACAGTCCTTAGCCAAAAACATTCAGTACTTC	CASSWARQSLAKNIQYF
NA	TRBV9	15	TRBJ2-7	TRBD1	TGTGCCAGCAGCGTAGGGACAGGGCAAGGCTACGAGCAGTACTTC	CASSVGTGQGYEQYF
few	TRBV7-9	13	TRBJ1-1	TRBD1	TGTGCCAGCAGCTCGACAGGGGCCACTGAAGCTTTCTTT	CASSSTGATEAFF
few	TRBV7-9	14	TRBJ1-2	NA	TGTGCCAGCAGCCCAGAGGGGCGGGGGTATGGCTACACCTTC	CASSPEGRGYGYTF
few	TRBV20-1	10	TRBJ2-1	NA	TGCAGTGCTAGAGAGGGCACGTTATTCTTC	CSAREGTLFF
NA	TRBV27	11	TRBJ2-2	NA	TGTGCCACCCGGACTCGCGGGGAGCTGTTTTTT	CATRTRGELFF
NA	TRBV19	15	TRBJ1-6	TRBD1	TGTGCCAGTAGTACCGAACAGGGGGCATTTTCACCCCTCCACTTT	CASSTEQGAFSPLHF
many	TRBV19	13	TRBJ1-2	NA	TGTGCCAGTAGAAAGCAGGGTAACTATGGCTACACCTTC	CASRKQGNYGYTF
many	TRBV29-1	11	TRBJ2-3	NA	TGCAGCGTTCAGGTTTGGGATACGCAGTATTTT	CSVQVWDTQYF
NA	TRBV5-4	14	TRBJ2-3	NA	TGTGCCAGCAGTTACCGGGAGAGGACAGATACGCAGTATTTT	CASSYRERTDTQYF
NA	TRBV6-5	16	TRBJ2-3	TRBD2	TGTGCCAGCAGTTACTCGGCGGGAGAAAGTGAAGATACGCAGTATTTT	CASSYSAGESEDTQYF
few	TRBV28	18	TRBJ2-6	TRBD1	TGTGCCAGCAGTGAAACGACAGGGGGCTTAATGGGGGCCAACGTCCTGACTTTC	CASSETTGGLMGANVLTF
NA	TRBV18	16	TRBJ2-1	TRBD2	TGTGCCAGCGCACGCGCCGGGACTAGCGGGGGGGCGGCGCAGTTCTTC	CASARAGTSGGAAQFF
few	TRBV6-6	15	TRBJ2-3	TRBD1	TGTGCCAGCAGCTCACAGGGGAGTATCACAGATACGCAGTATTTT	CASSSQGSITDTQYF
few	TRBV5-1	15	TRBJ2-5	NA	TGCGCCAGCAGCTTCTCGGCCCAAAGGGGAGAGACCCAGTACTTC	CASSFSAQRGETQYF
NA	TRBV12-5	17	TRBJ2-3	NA	TGTGCTAGTGGTTTGGGCGTTAGCGGAGGGGGCCCAGATACGCAGTATTTT	CASGLGVSGGGPDTQYF
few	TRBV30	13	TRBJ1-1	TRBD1	TGTGCCTGGAGTGGACAGGGAGGAACTGAAGCTTTCTTT	CAWSGQGGTEAFF
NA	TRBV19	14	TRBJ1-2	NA	TGTGCCAGTAGTATAGGAGGTTGGAACTATGGCTACACCTTC	CASSIGGWNYGYTF
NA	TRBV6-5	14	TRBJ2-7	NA	TGTGCCAGCAGTTACTCGGGCTTTACCTACGAGCAGTACTTC	CASSYSGFTYEQYF
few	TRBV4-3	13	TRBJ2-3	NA	TGCGCCAGCAGCCCCGAGGGTGGAGATACGCAGTATTTT	CASSPEGGDTQYF
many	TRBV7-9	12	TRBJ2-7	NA	TGTGCCAGCAGCCCTCGTCTCGGGGAGCAGTACTTC	CASSPRLGEQYF
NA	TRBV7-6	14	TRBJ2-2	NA	TGTGCCAGCAGCTTAGCCAGGGAAGGCGGGGAGCTGTTTTTT	CASSLAREGGELFF
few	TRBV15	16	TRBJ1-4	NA	TGTGCCACCAGCAGAGATATCGGGGGTGCTAATGAAAAACTGTTTTTT	CATSRDIGGANEKLFF
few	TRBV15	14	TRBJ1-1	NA	TGTGCCACCAGCAGACAGGCGTTGAACACTGAAGCTTTCTTT	CATSRQALNTEAFF
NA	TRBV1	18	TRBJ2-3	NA	TGCACCAGCAGCTGTACTAGCGGGGGGCCGACTAGCACAGATACGCAGTATTTT	CTSSCTSGGPTSTDTQYF
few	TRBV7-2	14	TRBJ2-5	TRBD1	TGTGCCAGCAGCTTAGGACAGGGCGAAGAGACCCAGTACTTC	CASSLGQGEETQYF
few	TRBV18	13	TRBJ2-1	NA	TGTGCCAGCTCACCCACGACTAGTAATGAGCAGTTCTTC	CASSPTTSNEQFF
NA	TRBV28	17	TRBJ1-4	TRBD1	TGTGCCAGCAGCACCCCCTCCCAGGGGGCGATTAATGAAAAACTGTTTTTT	CASSTPSQGAINEKLFF
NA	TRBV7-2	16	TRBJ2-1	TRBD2	TGTGCCAGCAGCCGACCGGGGGCGGGAGGGTACAATGAGCAGTTCTTC	CASSRPGAGGYNEQFF
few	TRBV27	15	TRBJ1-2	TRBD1	TGTGCCACCCCCATCGGACAGGTCGGCAACTATGGCTACACCTTC	CATPIGQVGNYGYTF